This record looks at one T cell receptor (beta chain) sequence and its context. The record originates from a study of blood T cell repertoires in COVID-19. V lost 2 bases and J lost 4; bases outside the gene matches: 9. The V gene's germline CDR1 is MGHRA and CDR2 YSYEKL. The CDR3 consists of 16 residues. Sequencing was performed with immunoSEQ multiplex PCR; in TCRdb, only in-frame clones are kept and a portion is missing. The repertoire holds roughly 85,000 clones, with around 77% as singletons. The origin of this receptor is a human donor in a cohort sampled during active COVID-19. V gene TRBV4-1 combines with J gene TRBJ2-3, with 7 bases aligning to TRBD1. Sequenced sample: peripheral blood. DNA for the CDR3: TGCGCCAGCAGCCAACCCGGGACAGTTGGGTCAGATACGCAGTATTTT. Translating it yields CASSQPGTVGSDTQYF.